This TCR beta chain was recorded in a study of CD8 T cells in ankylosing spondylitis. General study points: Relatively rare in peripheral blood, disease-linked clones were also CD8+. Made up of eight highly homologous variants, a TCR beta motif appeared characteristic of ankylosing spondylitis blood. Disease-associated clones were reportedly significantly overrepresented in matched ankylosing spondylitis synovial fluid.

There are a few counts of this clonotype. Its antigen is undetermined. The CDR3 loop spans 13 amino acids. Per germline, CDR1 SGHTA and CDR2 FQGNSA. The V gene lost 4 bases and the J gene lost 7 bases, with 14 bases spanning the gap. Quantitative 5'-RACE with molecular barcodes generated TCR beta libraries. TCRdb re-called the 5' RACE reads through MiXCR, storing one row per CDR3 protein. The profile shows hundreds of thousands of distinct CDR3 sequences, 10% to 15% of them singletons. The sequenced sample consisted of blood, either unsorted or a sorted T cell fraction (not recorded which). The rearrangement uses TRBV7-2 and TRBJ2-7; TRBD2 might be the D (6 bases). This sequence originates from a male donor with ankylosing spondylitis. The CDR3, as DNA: TGTGCCAGCAGCTACTTCGCGGGATGGGAGCAGTACGTC. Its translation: CASSYFAGWEQYV.